The subject of this entry is one T cell receptor (beta chain). Assay: immunoSEQ multiplex PCR; the TCRdb copy retains only in-frame clones and omits some. The table includes roughly 200,000 clones, roughly 84% detected once. These data belong to a study of blood T cell repertoires in COVID-19. At the level of the study: Samples representing acute and convalescent COVID-19 were sourced from the United States, Italy and Spain.

This CDR3 is built from 16 residues. Germline V gene data show CDR1 as SGHNT and CDR2 as YYREEE (reference sequence). Trimming cost V 4 bases and J 4 bases, with 21 bases left between them. The chain couples TRBV5-4 to TRBJ2-7, with D tentatively TRBD2 (6 bases). This clonotype originated in a woman between 35 and 50 years old who had recovered from COVID-19. Sequencing was done on a sample of peripheral blood. The CDR3 loop reads CASSGGGPSNFYEQYF. CDR3 coding DNA: TGTGCCAGCAGCGGTGGAGGGCCTTCGAACTTTTACGAGCAGTACTTC.